A selection of T cell receptor beta chains follows, all from one sample in a study of blood T cell repertoires in COVID-19. Sequenced by immunoSEQ multiplex PCR; TCRdb stores in-frame clones only, minus some. The sample consists of roughly 45,000 clones, about nine tenths of them appearing once. The specimen sequenced was peripheral blood. All receptors derive from a man in his fifties or sixties with active COVID-19. Both conserved end residues are part of each CDR3. The D gene is left open where the match is weak. Size tells how often a clone was seen (once, few, many) or the class of an expanded clone, and some rows leave it out.

-	TRBJ1-1	-	TRBV28	CASSFAGKGTEAFF	TGTGCCAGCAGTTTCGCGGGAAAGGGCACTGAAGCTTTCTTT
-	TRBJ1-2	once	TRBV7-8	CASSARAGADYGYTF	TGTGCCAGCAGCGCCCGGGCTGGGGCGGACTATGGCTACACCTTC
TRBD2	TRBJ2-3	medium-sized	TRBV7-9	CASSSSSVSGTSATQYF	TGTGCCAGCAGCTCCTCCTCGGTGAGCGGGACCTCGGCTACGCAGTATTTT
TRBD1	TRBJ1-6	-	TRBV5-1	CASSLTGVNDSPLHF	TGCGCCAGCAGCTTGACAGGGGTTAACGATTCACCCCTCCACTTT
TRBD1	TRBJ1-6	once	TRBV2	CASSGQGASSPLHF	TGTGCCAGCAGTGGTCAGGGGGCTTCTTCACCCCTCCACTTT
-	TRBJ2-2	-	TRBV5-1	CASSLGSDSSNTGELFF	TGCGCCAGCAGCTTGGGGTCTGACTCTTCGAACACCGGGGAGCTGTTTTTT
-	TRBJ2-3	-	TRBV4-1	CASSHTTGRDTDTQYF	TGCGCCAGCAGCCATACAACAGGGAGGGACACAGATACGCAGTATTTT
-	TRBJ2-1	-	TRBV27	CASSLGPANNEQFF	TGTGCCAGCAGTTTAGGCCCAGCGAACAATGAGCAGTTCTTC
TRBD2	TRBJ2-7	-	TRBV3-1/TRBV3-2	CASSQVSPGGEYEQYF	TGTGCCAGCAGCCAAGTTTCCCCGGGAGGGGAGTACGAGCAGTACTTC
-	TRBJ1-2	-	TRBV9	CASSVGGSILNYGYTF	TGTGCCAGCAGCGTAGGGGGCTCTATTCTTAACTATGGCTACACCTTC
-	TRBJ2-7	-	TRBV27	CASSWAPGGDEQYF	TGTGCCAGCAGTTGGGCCCCCGGGGGAGACGAGCAGTACTTC
TRBD1	TRBJ1-2	-	TRBV12-3/TRBV12-4	CASSGDRPPDYTF	TGTGCCAGCAGTGGGGACAGGCCCCCCGACTACACCTTC
TRBD2	TRBJ2-1	-	TRBV30	CAWAGTSGSDEQFF	TGTGCCTGGGCCGGGACTAGCGGGAGCGATGAGCAGTTCTTC
-	TRBJ2-7	-	TRBV10-3	CASSPKLFYEQYF	TGTGCCTCCTCTCCGAAACTCTTCTACGAGCAGTACTTC
-	TRBJ2-3	-	TRBV5-4	CASSPGMWTDTQYF	TGTGCCAGCAGCCCGGGGATGTGGACAGATACGCAGTATTTT
TRBD1	TRBJ1-5	once	TRBV19	CASNTGDSNQPQHF	TGTGCCAGCAACACAGGGGATAGCAATCAGCCCCAGCATTTT
TRBD2	TRBJ2-5	-	TRBV13	CASSRRLAGDGGETQYF	TGTGCCAGCAGCCGTCGACTAGCGGGAGACGGGGGGGAGACCCAGTACTTC
TRBD2	TRBJ2-2	-	TRBV7-9	CASSPGLGETGELFF	TGTGCCAGCAGCCCGGGACTAGGTGAAACCGGGGAGCTGTTTTTT
-	TRBJ2-3	-	TRBV12-3/TRBV12-4	CASRDPGADTQYF	TGTGCCAGCAGAGATCCGGGTGCCGATACGCAGTATTTT
TRBD2	TRBJ2-1	-	TRBV7-9	CASSLVASGISNEQFF	TGTGCCAGCAGCTTAGTGGCTAGCGGGATTAGCAATGAGCAGTTCTTC
TRBD2	TRBJ2-2	-	TRBV24-1	CATSGTRDTGELFF	TGTGCCACCAGCGGGACTAGGGACACCGGGGAGCTGTTTTTT
TRBD1	TRBJ1-3	-	TRBV7-9	CASSSGQGAGNTIYF	TGTGCCAGCAGCTCTGGACAGGGGGCAGGAAACACCATATATTTT
-	TRBJ2-2	-	TRBV3-1/TRBV3-2	CASSQPVNTGELFF	TGTGCCAGCAGCCAACCAGTGAACACCGGGGAGCTGTTTTTT
TRBD2	TRBJ2-1	-	TRBV5-1	CASSLVLLAGGGGEQFF	TGCGCCAGCAGCTTGGTGTTACTAGCGGGAGGAGGGGGGGAGCAGTTCTTC
-	TRBJ2-7	-	TRBV27	CASSSIGSTYEQYF	TGTGCCAGCAGTTCCATAGGGAGCACGTACGAGCAGTACTTC
-	TRBJ2-5	-	TRBV6-6	CASSYPEGRETQYF	TGTGCCAGCAGTTACCCCGAAGGGAGGGAGACCCAGTACTTC
-	TRBJ2-5	-	TRBV7-2	CASRPGVGVETQYF	TGTGCCAGCAGACCAGGGGTAGGCGTCGAGACCCAGTACTTC
-	TRBJ2-3	-	TRBV19	CASTDSVGTDTQYF	TGTGCCAGTACGGACAGCGTAGGAACAGATACGCAGTATTTT
TRBD1	TRBJ2-3	-	TRBV24-1	CATSEPGQGWTDTQYF	TGTGCCACCAGTGAACCGGGACAGGGGTGGACAGATACGCAGTATTTT
-	TRBJ2-7	-	TRBV1	CTSSGSRPYEQYF	TGCACCAGCAGCGGGAGCCGTCCGTACGAGCAGTACTTC
-	TRBJ2-1	-	TRBV9	CASSVVGEDNEQFF	TGTGCCAGCAGCGTAGTCGGAGAAGACAATGAGCAGTTCTTC